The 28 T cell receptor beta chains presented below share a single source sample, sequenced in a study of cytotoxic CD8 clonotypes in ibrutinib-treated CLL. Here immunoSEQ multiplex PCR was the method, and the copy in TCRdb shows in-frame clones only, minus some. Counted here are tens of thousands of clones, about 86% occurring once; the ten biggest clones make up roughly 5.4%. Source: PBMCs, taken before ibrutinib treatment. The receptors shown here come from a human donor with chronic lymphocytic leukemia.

CDR3 amino acids: CASMAGFPTEAFF. CDR3 nucleotides: TGTGCCAGCATGGCTGGGTTTCCAACTGAAGCTTTCTTT. The chain carries TRBV28 and TRBJ1-1; D is uncertain. The CDR3 spans 13 residues. Germline lookup yields CDR1 MDHEN and CDR2 SYDVKM. V lost 7 bases, J lost 5 bases, and 14 bases lay in between.

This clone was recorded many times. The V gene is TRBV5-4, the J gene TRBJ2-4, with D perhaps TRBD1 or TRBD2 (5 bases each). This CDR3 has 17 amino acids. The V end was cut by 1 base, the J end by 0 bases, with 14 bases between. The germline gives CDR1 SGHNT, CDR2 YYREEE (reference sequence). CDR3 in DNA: TGTGCCAGCAGCTTGAACGGGGCAGATCTAGCCAAAAACATTCAGTACTTC. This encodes CASSLNGADLAKNIQYF.

CDR3 sequence (DNA): TGCGCCAGCAGCCATCCCTCGGGGGGTACTCCTGGAAACACCATATATTTT. It is translated as CASSHPSGGTPGNTIYF. V is TRBV4-1 and J is TRBJ1-3; tentatively, D is TRBD1 (5 bases). Trimming left V 3 bases short and J 2 bases short, with 17 bases between. The CDR3 totals 17 residues. Germline V gives CDR1 MGHRA, CDR2 YSYEKL.

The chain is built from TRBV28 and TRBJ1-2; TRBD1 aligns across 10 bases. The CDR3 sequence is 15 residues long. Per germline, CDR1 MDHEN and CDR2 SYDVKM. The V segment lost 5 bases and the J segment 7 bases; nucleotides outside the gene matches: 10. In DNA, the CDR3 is TGTGCCAGCAGTCCTCTAGACAGGGGGCAGGGTGGCTACACCTTC. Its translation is CASSPLDRGQGGYTF.

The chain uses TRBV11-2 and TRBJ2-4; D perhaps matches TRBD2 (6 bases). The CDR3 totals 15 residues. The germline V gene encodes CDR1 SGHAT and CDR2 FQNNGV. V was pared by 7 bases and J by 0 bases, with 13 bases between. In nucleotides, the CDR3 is TGTGCCAGCAAACGGGAGAGTGGAGCCAAAAACATTCAGTACTTC. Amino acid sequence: CASKRESGAKNIQYF.

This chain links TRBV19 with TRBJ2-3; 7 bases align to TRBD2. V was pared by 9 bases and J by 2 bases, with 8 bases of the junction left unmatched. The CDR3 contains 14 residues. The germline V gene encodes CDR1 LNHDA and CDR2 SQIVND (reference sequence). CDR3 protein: CASALSGNTDTQYF. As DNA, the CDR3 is TGTGCCAGCGCCCTGAGCGGGAACACAGATACGCAGTATTTT.

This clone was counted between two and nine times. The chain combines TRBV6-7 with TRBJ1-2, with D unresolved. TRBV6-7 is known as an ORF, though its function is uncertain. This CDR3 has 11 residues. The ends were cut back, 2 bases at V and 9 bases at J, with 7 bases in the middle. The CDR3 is CASSYEQSYTF. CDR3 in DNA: TGTGCCAGCAGTTACGAACAGAGCTACACCTTC.

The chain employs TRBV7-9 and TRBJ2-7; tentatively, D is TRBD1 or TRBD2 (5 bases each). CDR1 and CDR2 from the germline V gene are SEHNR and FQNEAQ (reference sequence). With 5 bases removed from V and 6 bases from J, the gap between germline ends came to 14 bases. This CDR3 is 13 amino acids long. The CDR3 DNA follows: TGTGCCAGCAGCCTCCCGGGTGGGACCGAGCAGTACTTC. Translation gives CASSLPGGTEQYF.

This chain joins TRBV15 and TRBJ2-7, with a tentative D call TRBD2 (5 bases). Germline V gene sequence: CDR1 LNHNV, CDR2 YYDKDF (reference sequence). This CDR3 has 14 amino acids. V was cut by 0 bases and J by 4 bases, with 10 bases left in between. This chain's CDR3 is CATSRDPGRYEQYF. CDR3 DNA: TGTGCCACCAGCAGAGATCCGGGAAGGTACGAGCAGTACTTC.

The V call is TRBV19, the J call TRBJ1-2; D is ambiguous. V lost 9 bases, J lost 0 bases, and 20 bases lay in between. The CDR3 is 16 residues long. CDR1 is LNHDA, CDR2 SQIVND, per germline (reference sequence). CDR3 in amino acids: CASFGVGKAPNYGYTF. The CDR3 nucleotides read TGTGCCAGCTTCGGCGTAGGGAAGGCCCCTAACTATGGCTACACCTTC.

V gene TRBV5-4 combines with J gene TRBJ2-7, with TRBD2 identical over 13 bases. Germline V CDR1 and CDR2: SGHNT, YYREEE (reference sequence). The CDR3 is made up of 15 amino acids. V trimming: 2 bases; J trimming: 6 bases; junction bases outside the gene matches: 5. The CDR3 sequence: CASSLRTSGSGEQYF. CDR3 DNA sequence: TGTGCCAGCAGCTTACGGACTAGCGGGAGTGGCGAGCAGTACTTC.

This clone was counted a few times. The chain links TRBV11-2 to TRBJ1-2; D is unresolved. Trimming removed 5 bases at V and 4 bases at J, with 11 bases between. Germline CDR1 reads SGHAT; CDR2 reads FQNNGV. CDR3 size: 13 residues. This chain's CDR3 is CASSDQSLYGYTF. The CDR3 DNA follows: TGTGCCAGCAGCGACCAGAGCCTCTATGGCTACACCTTC.

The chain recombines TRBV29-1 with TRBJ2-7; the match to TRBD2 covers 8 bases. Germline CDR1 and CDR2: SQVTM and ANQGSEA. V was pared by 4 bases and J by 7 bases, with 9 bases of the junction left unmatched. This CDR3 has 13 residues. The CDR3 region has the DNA TGCAGCGTTGGCTTTAGCGGGACTTGGGAGCAGTACTTC. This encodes CSVGFSGTWEQYF.

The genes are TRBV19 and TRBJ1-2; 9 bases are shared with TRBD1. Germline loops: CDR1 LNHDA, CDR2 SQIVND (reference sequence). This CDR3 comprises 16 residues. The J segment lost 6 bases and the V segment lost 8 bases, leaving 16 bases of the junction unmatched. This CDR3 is CASDPGQGTRPNGYTF. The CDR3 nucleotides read TGTGCCAGTGATCCGGGACAGGGAACGCGCCCGAATGGCTACACCTTC.

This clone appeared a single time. CDR3 in amino acids: CASSFAGLAARNEQFF. The CDR3, as DNA: TGTGCCAGCAGCTTCGCGGGACTAGCGGCGCGAAATGAGCAGTTCTTC. V usage is TRBV5-6 and J usage is TRBJ2-1; 11 bases are shared with TRBD2. The trim removed 2 bases at V and 7 bases at J, leaving 8 bases unmatched. This CDR3 has 16 residues. Germline-derived CDR1 and CDR2 are SGHDT and YYEEEE.

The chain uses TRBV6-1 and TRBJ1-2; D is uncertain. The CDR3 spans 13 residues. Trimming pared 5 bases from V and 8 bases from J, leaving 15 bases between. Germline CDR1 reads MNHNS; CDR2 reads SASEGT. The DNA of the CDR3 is TGTGCCAGCAGTAAGTGGGCAGAGAGCGGCTACACCTTC. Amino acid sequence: CASSKWAESGYTF.

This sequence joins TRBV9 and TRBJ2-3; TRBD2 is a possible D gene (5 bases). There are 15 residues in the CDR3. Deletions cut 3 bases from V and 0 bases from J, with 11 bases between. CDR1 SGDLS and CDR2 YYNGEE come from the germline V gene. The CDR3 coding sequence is TGTGCCAGCAGCGCGCGGGTAGGGAGCACAGATACGCAGTATTTT. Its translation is CASSARVGSTDTQYF.

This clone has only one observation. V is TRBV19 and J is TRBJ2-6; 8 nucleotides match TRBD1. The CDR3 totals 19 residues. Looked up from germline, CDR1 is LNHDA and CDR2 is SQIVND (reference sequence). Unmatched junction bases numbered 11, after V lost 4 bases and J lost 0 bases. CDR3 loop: CASSTPRDRGNSGANVLTF. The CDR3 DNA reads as TGTGCCAGTAGTACCCCCCGAGACAGGGGCAACTCTGGGGCCAACGTCCTGACTTTC.

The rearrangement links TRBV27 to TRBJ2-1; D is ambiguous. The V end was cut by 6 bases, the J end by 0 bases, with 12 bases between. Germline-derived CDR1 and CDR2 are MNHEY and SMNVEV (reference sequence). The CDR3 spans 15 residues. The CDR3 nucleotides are TGTGCCAGCAGCGTTGACCAATTCTCCTACAATGAGCAGTTCTTC. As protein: CASSVDQFSYNEQFF.

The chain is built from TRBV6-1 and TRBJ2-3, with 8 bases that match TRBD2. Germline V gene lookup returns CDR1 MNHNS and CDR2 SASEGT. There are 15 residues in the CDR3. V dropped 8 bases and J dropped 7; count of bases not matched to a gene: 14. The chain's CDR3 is CASLSGSGIGNTQYF. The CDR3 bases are TGTGCCAGCCTCTCCGGTAGCGGGATAGGGAATACGCAGTATTTT.

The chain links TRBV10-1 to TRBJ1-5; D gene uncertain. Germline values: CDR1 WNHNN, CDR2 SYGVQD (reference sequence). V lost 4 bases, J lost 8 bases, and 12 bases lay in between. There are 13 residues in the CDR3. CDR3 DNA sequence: TGCGCCAGCAGTGGGCAGCCCGCCGAGCCCCAGCATTTT. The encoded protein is CASSGQPAEPQHF.

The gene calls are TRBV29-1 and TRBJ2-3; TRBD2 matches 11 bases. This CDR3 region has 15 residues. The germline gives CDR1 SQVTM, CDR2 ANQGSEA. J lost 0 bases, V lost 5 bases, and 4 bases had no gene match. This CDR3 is CSVFLAGGSTDTQYF. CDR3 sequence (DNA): TGCAGCGTTTTTTTAGCGGGAGGGAGCACAGATACGCAGTATTTT.

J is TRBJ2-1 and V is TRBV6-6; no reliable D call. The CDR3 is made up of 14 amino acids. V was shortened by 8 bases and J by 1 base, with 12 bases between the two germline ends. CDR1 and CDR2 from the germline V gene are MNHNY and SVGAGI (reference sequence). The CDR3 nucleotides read TGTGCCAGCTTGGCAGGCCGATCCTACAATGAGCAGTTCTTC. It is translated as CASLAGRSYNEQFF.

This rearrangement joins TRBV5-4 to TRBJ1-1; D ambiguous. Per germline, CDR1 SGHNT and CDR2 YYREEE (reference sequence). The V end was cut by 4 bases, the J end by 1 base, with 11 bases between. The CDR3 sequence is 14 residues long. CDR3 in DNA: TGTGCCAGCAGCCCGTCGGGGAGGAACACTGAAGCTTTCTTT. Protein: CASSPSGRNTEAFF.

The CDR3 coding sequence is TGTGCCAGCAGAGAGTACAATGAGCAGTTCTTC. This codes for CASREYNEQFF. This chain joins TRBV25-1 and TRBJ2-1; D unresolved. The CDR3 contains 11 residues. Germline V gene lookup returns CDR1 MGHDK and CDR2 SYGVNS. With 6 bases removed from V and 4 bases from J, the gap between germline ends came to 4 bases.

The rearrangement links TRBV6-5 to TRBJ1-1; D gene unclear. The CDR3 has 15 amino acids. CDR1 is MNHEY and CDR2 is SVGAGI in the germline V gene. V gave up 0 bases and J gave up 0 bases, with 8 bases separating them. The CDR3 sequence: CASSYSGEMNTEAFF. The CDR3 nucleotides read TGTGCCAGCAGTTACTCTGGGGAGATGAACACTGAAGCTTTCTTT.

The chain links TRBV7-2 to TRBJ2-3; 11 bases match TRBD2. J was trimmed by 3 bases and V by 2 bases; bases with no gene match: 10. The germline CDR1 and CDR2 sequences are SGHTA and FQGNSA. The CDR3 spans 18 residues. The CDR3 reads CASSLQTSGISVTDTQYF. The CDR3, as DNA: TGTGCCAGCAGCTTACAGACTAGCGGGATCTCGGTGACAGATACGCAGTATTTT.

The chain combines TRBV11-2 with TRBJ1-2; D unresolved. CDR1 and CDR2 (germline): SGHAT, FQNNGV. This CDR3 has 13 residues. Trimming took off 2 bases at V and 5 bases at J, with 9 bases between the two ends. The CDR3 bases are TGTGCCAGCAGCTTATCATTTCAATATGGCTACACCTTC. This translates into CASSLSFQYGYTF.